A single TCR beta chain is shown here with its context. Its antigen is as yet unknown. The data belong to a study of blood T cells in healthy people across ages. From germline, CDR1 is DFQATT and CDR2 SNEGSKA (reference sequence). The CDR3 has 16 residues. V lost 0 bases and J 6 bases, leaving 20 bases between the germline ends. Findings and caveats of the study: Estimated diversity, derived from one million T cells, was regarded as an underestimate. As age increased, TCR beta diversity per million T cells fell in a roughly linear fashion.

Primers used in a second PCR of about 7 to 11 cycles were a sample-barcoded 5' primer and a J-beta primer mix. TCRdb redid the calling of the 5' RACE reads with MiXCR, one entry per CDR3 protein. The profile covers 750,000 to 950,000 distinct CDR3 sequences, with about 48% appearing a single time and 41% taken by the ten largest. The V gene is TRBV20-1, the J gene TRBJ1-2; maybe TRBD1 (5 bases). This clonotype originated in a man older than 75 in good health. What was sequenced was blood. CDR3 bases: TGCAGTGCTAGAGATGGGGGGACTCCAACGGGAAATGGCTACACCTTC. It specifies CSARDGGTPTGNGYTF.